What follows describes a single TCR beta chain. Its antigen remains unidentified. The study ran the assay at deep level. Original methodology: In the immunoSEQ data, sequences were junction-only and lacked quality scores, so filtering differed. TCRdb's copy holds only in-frame clones and misses some; the assay was immunoSEQ multiplex PCR. V, J and clone size are those of that table, while D and trimming were read from the DNA. The sample holds about a million clones; roughly 80% are singletons and the top ten take 1.4%. The data were taken from a study of shared clonotypes between healthy human individuals. HIV-negative, healthy adults without recent acute infections or vaccinations were the donors. Whole-study results and caveats: A handful of donors held about 5% of naive CD4 clonotypes in common.

CDR3 size: 15 residues. Between the trimmed V and J ends, which lost 3 bases and 3 bases, there was a span of 11 bases. Germline V gene lookup returns CDR1 SEHNR and CDR2 FQNEAQ (reference sequence). The sequenced sample was memory CD4+ T cells sorted from blood. Documented subset: CD45RA-negative fraction. This chain joins TRBV7-9 and TRBJ2-2; D not resolved. This TCR was sampled from a man between 18 and 29 years old in good health. The CDR3 sequence: CASSFPRWDTGELFF. CDR3 coding DNA: TGTGCCAGCAGCTTCCCCCGATGGGACACCGGGGAGCTGTTTTTT.